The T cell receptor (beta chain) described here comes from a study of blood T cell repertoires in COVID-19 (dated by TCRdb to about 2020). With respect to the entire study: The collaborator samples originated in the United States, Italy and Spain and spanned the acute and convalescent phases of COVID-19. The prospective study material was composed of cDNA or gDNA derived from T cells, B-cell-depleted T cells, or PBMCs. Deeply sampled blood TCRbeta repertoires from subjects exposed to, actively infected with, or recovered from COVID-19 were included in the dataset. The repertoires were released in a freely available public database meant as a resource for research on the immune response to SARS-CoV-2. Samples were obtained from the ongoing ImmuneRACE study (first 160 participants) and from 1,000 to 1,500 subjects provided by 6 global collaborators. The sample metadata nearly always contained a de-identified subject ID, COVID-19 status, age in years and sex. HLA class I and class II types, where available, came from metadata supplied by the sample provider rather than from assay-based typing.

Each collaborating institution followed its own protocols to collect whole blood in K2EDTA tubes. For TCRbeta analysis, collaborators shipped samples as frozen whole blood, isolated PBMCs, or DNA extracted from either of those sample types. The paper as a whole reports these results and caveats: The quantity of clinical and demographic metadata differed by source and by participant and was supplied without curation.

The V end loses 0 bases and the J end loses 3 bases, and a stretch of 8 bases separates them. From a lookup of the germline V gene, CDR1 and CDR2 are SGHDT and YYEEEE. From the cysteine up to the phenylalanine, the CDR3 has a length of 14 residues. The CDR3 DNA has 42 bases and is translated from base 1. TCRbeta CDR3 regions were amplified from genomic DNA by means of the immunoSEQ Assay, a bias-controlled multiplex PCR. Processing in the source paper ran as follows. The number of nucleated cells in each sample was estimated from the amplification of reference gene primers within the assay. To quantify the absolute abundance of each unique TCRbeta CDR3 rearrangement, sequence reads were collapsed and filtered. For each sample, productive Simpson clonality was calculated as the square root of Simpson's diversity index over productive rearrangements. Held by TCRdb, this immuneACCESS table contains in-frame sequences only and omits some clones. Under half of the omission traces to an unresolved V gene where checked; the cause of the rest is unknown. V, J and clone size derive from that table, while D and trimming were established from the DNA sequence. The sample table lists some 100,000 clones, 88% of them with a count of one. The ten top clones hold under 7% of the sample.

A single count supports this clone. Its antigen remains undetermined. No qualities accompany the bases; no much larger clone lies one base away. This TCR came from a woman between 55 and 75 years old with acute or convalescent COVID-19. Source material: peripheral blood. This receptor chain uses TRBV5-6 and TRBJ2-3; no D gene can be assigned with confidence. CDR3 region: CASSLVSRTDTQYF. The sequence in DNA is TGTGCCAGCAGCTTGGTTTCTCGGACAGATACGCAGTATTTT.